The next 3 T cell receptor beta chains were all read from a single sample in a study of glioma-infiltrating T cells after dendritic cell vaccination. TCRdb keeps only in-frame clones here, not all; method: immunoSEQ multiplex PCR. The sample comprises about 63,000 clones, approximately 87% of which are singletons, and about 8.3% rests with the top ten. Time point described: after dendritic cell vaccination, including at tumor progression/relapse. Specimen: blood, collected after dendritic cell vaccination. The receptors stem from a human donor with glioblastoma.

The chain links TRBV4-3 to TRBJ1-4; 8 bases map to TRBD1. V was pared by 1 base and J by 5 bases, with 0 bases of the junction left unmatched. This CDR3 has 14 amino acids. The germline CDR1 and CDR2 sequences are LGHNA and YSLEER. CDR3 in DNA: TGCGCCAGCAGCCAAGGACAGGGGAATGAAAAACTGTTTTTT. Translated, it gives CASSQGQGNEKLFF.

The chain is built from TRBV7-2 and TRBJ1-6, with 7 bases that match TRBD1. The CDR3 loop spans 15 amino acids. Per germline, CDR1 SGHTA and CDR2 FQGNSA. Losses at the gene ends were 5 bases for V and 8 bases for J; bases not matched to a gene: 9. In DNA form, the CDR3 reads TGTGCCAGCAGCCTACCCGACAGGGAACATTCACCCCTCCACTTT. This encodes CASSLPDREHSPLHF. The variable domain in full, with the rest retrieved from reference TRBV7-2 and TRBJ1-6, is GAGVSQSPSNKVTEKGKDVELRCDPISGHTALYWYRQSLGQGLEFLIYFQGNSAPDKSGLPSDRFSAERTGGSVSTLTIQRTQQEDSAVYLCASSLPDREHSPLHFGNGTRLTVT.

The chain carries TRBV13 and TRBJ2-2; 9 nucleotides match TRBD1. V lost 2 bases, J lost 8 bases, and 6 bases stayed unmatched. Germline CDR1 and CDR2: PRHDT and FYEKMQ (reference sequence). CDR3 length: 15 residues. The CDR3 sequence: CASSLRDDRGGELFF. The CDR3 bases are TGTGCCAGCAGCTTACGGGACGACAGGGGGGGGGAGCTGTTTTTT.